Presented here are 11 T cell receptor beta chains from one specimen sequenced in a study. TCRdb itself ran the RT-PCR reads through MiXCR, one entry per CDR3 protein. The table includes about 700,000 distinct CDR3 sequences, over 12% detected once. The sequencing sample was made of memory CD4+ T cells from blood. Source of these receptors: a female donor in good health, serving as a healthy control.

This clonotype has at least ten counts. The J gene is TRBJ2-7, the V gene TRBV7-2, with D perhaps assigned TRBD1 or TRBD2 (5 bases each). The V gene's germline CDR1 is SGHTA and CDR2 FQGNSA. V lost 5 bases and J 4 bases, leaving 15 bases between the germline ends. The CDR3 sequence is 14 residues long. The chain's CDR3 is CASSTRDGLYEQYF. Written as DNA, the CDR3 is TGTGCCAGCAGCACCCGGGACGGTTTATACGAGCAGTACTTC. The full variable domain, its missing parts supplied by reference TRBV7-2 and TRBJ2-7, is GAGVSQSPSNKVTEKGKDVELRCDPISGHTALYWYRQSLGQGLEFLIYFQGNSAPDKSGLPSDRFSAERTGGSVSTLTIQRTQQEDSAVYLCASSTRDGLYEQYFGPGTRLTVT.

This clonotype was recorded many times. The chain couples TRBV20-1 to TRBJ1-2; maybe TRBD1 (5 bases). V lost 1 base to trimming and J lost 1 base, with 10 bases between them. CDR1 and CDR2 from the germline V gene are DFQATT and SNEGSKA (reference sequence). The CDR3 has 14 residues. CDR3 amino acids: CSARGDSINYGYTF. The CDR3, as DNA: TGCAGTGCTAGAGGAGACAGTATTAACTATGGCTACACCTTC.

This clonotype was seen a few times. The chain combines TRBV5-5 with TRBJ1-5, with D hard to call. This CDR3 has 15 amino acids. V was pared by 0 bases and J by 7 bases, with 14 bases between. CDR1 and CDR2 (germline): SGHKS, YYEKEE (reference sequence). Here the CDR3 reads CASSLAPAKEQPQHF. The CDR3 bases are TGTGCCAGCAGCTTGGCCCCAGCGAAGGAACAGCCCCAGCATTTT. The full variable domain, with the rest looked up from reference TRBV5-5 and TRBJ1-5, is DAGVTQSPTHLIKTRGQQVTLRCSPISGHKSVSWYQQVLGQGPQFIFQYYEKEERGRGNFPDRFSARQFPNYSSELNVNALLLGDSALYLCASSLAPAKEQPQHFGDGTRLSIL.

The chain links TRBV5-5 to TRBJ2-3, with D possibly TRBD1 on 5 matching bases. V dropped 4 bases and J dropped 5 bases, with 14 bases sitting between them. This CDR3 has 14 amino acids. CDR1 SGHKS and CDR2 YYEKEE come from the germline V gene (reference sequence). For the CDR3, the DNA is TGTGCCAGCAGCCGAACACCAGGGTTAGATACGCAGTATTTT. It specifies CASSRTPGLDTQYF.

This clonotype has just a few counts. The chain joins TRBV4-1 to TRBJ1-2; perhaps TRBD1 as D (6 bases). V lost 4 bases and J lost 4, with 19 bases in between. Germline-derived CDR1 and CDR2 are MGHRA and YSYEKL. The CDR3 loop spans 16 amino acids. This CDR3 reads CASSPGPRDIRYGYTF. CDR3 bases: TGCGCCAGCAGCCCGGGACCTCGGGACATTCGCTATGGCTACACCTTC.

The CDR3 nucleotides read TGCAGTGCTAGAGGGACAGGGGGGACCGATGAAAAACTGTTTTTT. Protein product: CSARGTGGTDEKLFF. The V and J genes are TRBV20-1 and TRBJ1-4; 10 nucleotides align to TRBD1. The trim removed 1 base at V and 6 bases at J, leaving 5 bases unmatched. The CDR3 extends over 15 amino acids. Germline V lookup: CDR1 DFQATT, CDR2 SNEGSKA (reference sequence).

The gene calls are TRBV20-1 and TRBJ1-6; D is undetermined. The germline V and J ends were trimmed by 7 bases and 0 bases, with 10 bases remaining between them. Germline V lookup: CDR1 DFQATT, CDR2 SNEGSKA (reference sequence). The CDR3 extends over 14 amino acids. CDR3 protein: CSVDLSSYNSPLHF. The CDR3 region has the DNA TGCAGTGTCGATTTGAGCTCCTATAATTCACCCCTCCACTTT.

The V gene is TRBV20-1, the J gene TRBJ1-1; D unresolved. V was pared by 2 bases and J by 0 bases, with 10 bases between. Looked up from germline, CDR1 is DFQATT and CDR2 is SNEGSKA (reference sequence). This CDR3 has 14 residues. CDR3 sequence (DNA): TGCAGTGCTAGACGGGAATTACTGAACACTGAAGCTTTCTTT. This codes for CSARRELLNTEAFF.

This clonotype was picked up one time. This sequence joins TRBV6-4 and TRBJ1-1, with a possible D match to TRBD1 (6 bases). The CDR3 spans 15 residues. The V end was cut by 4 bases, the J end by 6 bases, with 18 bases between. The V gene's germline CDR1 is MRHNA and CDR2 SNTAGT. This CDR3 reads CASSVERGGRPEAFF. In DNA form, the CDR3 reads TGTGCCAGCAGTGTGGAAAGGGGGGGGCGCCCTGAAGCTTTCTTT.

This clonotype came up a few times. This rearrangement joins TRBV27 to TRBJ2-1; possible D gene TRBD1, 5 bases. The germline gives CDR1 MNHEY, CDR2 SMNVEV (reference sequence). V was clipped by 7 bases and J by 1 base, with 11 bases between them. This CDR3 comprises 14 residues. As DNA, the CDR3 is TGTGCCAGCAAAACAGGCCGGTCCTACAATGAGCAGTTCTTC. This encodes CASKTGRSYNEQFF.

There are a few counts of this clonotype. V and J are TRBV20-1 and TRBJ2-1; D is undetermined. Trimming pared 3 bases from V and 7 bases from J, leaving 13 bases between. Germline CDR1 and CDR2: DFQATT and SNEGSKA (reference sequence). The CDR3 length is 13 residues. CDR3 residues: CSARTPNGNEQFF. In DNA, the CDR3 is TGCAGTGCTAGGACTCCGAATGGGAATGAGCAGTTCTTC.